A single sample gave rise to the 10 T cell receptor beta chains below, sequenced in a study of T cell changes during pregnancy in multiple sclerosis. TCRdb's copy holds only in-frame clones and misses some; the assay was immunoSEQ multiplex PCR. The sample yields just under 70,000 clones, about 90% seen once. The sequences come from peripheral blood, collected in the second trimester of pregnancy. The source of these receptors is a female donor with multiple sclerosis, enrolled in a pregnancy study.

This rearrangement joins TRBV7-8 to TRBJ1-1; unclear D gene. V lost 3 bases, J lost 3 bases, and 11 bases lay in between. In germline, CDR1 is SGHVS, CDR2 FQNEAQ. CDR3 length: 14 amino acids. The CDR3 DNA follows: TGTGCCAGCAGCTTCGGCGGTTTCGACACTGAAGCTTTCTTT. Its protein product is CASSFGGFDTEAFF.

J is TRBJ2-3 and V is TRBV9; 8 bases map to TRBD2. J lost 4 bases, V lost 4 bases, and 2 bases had no gene match. CDR3 size: 13 residues. CDR1 and CDR2 (germline): SGDLS, YYNGEE. CDR3 amino acids: CASSRGGADTQYF. For the CDR3, the DNA is TGTGCCAGCAGCCGGGGGGGGGCAGATACGCAGTATTTT.

This clone has just a few counts. The chain recombines TRBV19 with TRBJ1-5; TRBD1 is a possible D gene (5 bases). The germline V gene has CDR1 LNHDA and CDR2 SQIVND (reference sequence). The CDR3 sequence is 13 residues long. The V end was cut by 5 bases, the J end by 6 bases, with 11 bases between. CDR3 in amino acids: CASSADRVQPQHF. In nucleotides, the CDR3 is TGTGCCAGTAGTGCCGACAGAGTTCAGCCCCAGCATTTT. The entire variable domain, with the rest obtained from reference TRBV19 and TRBJ1-5, is as follows: DGGITQSPKYLFRKEGQNVTLSCEQNLNHDAMYWYRQDPGQGLRLIYYSQIVNDFQKGDIAEGYSVSREKKESFPLTVTSAQKNPTAFYLCASSADRVQPQHFGDGTRLSIL.

The rearrangement links TRBV7-6 to TRBJ1-5; 10 bases line up with TRBD1. J was trimmed by 6 bases and V by 6 bases; bases with no gene match: 8. The CDR3 totals 15 residues. Germline loops: CDR1 SGHVS, CDR2 FNYEAQ. DNA for the CDR3: TGTGCCAGCAGTGAGGGACAGGGGATTGGTCAGCCCCAGCATTTT. Its protein product is CASSEGQGIGQPQHF.

The rearrangement joins TRBV29-1 to TRBJ2-3, with D possibly matching TRBD1 (6 bases). The V gene's germline CDR1 is SQVTM and CDR2 ANQGSEA. Trimming pared 2 bases from V and 1 base from J, leaving 7 bases between. The CDR3 has 13 residues. CDR3 sequence: CSVESGGTDTQYF. The CDR3 bases are TGCAGCGTTGAATCAGGGGGCACAGATACGCAGTATTTT.

As to this clone: A read error may account for a junction end that differs from germline. The genes are TRBV15 and TRBJ2-2, with D perhaps given as TRBD1 or TRBD2 (7 bases each). In germline, CDR1 is LNHNV, CDR2 YYDKDF (reference sequence). The CDR3 totals 14 residues. The CDR3, as DNA: TGTGCCACGAGCAGGGGGGGATTTTCGGGGGAGCTGTTTTTT. This encodes CATSRGGFSGELFF.

To note about this clone: A read error may produce the germline difference seen at one junction end. The chain combines TRBV7-7 with TRBJ1-5; no firm D call. CDR1 SSHAT and CDR2 FNYEAQ come from the germline V gene (reference sequence). This CDR3 is built from 14 residues. CDR3 amino acids: CASSPTDSNQPQHF. Here the CDR3 DNA reads TGTGCTAGCAGCCCTACAGATAGCAATCAGCCCCAGCATTTT.

This chain connects TRBV4-2 to TRBJ2-6; TRBD1 matches at 8 bases. Trimming took 4 bases from V and 0 from J; bases not matched to a gene: 5. Germline V gene data show CDR1 as LGHNA and CDR2 as YNFKEQ. CDR3 length: 17 amino acids. The CDR3 protein is CASSPGTGSSGANVLTF. CDR3 coding DNA: TGTGCCAGCAGCCCCGGGACAGGTAGCTCTGGGGCCAACGTCCTGACTTTC.

This clone was observed a single time. The chain uses TRBV5-4 and TRBJ2-1; TRBD2 is a possible D gene (6 bases). Germline V gene sequence: CDR1 SGHNT, CDR2 YYREEE (reference sequence). This CDR3 contains 15 residues. V was trimmed by 4 bases and J by 2 bases, leaving 13 bases between them. CDR3 nucleotide sequence: TGTGCCAGCAGCGAGGTGACGGGGGCCTACAATGAGCAGTTCTTC. Its protein is CASSEVTGAYNEQFF.

The chain uses TRBV21-1 and TRBJ2-5; the D call TRBD2 from the table was never checked on the DNA. TRBV21-1 is termed a pseudogene. The CDR3 totals 16 residues. The CDR3 nucleotides are TGTGCCAGCAGCAGCACTAGCGGGGGCCGCCAAGAGACCCAGTACTTC. The encoded protein is CASSSTSGGRQETQYF.